This T cell receptor beta chain comes out of a study of patients and donors after allogeneic stem cell transplantation. Via MiXCR, TCRdb re-called the RT-PCR reads, giving one row per CDR3 protein. The data hold 85,000 to 90,000 distinct CDR3 sequences, with under 50% observed a single time. V lost 0 bases to trimming and J lost 8 bases; unmatched junction nucleotides: 10. Germline-derived CDR1 and CDR2 are SGDLS and YYNGEE. This CDR3 has 15 amino acids. Material for sequencing was blood, either unsorted or a sorted T cell fraction (not recorded which). The origin of this receptor is a human donor who was either an allogeneic HSCT recipient or a stem cell or donor lymphocyte infusion donor (not recorded which). It is not recorded whose cells these are; they may come from a transplant donor. The gene calls are TRBV9 and TRBJ1-2; 7 positions agree with TRBD1. The CDR3 bases are TGTGCCAGCAGCGTAGCGGGGACAGCGCAGAGCGGCTACACCTTC. Translated: CASSVAGTAQSGYTF. Full variable domain (missing parts from reference TRBV9 and TRBJ1-2): DSGVTQTPKHLITATGQRVTLRCSPRSGDLSVYWYQQSLDQGLQFLIQYYNGEERAKGNILERFSAQQFPDLHSELNLSSLELGDSALYFCASSVAGTAQSGYTFGSGTRLTVV.